This T cell receptor (beta chain) was recorded in a study of blood T cells in healthy people across ages. Primed by a sample-barcoded 5' primer and a J-beta primer mix, a second PCR proceeded for 7 to 11 cycles. TCRdb reprocessed the 5' RACE reads via MiXCR and lists one record per CDR3 protein. The sample records about 1,400,000 distinct CDR3 sequences, around two fifths being singletons. The source is a woman under 30 in good health. The sequencing input was blood.

CDR3 DNA: TGTGCCAGCAGCCGGGGACAGGGTAACACTGGGGCCAACGTCCTGACTTTC. Translation gives CASSRGQGNTGANVLTF. V usage is TRBV2 and J usage is TRBJ2-6; TRBD1 matches at 9 bases. Germline V gene sequence: CDR1 SNHLY, CDR2 FYNNEI. The trim removed 6 bases at V and 2 bases at J, leaving 8 bases unmatched. This CDR3 contains 17 residues.